This TCR beta chain was recovered during a study of human T cells and chemical hapten exposure. On the study more broadly: Among samples, TCR yields varied mainly because of small differences in pooled library volume.

This clonotype was picked up many times. Specified time point: patch test 2, 6 weeks after DPC sensitization. Treatment meaning: therapeutic diphenylcyclopropenone sensitization with weekly scalp DPC. Researchers extracted total RNA from unfractionated whole blood. TCRdb reprocessed the RACE reads via MiXCR and lists one record per CDR3 protein. The sample comprises about 110,000 distinct CDR3 sequences, roughly 10% of which are singletons, and 3% to 4% rests with the top ten. The sample in question was whole blood, obtained in connection with sensitization to the hapten diphenylcyclopropenone (DPC). The TCR originated in a woman between 35 and 50 years old with alopecia areata. Some clones in this sample may be carry-over from other donors' samples.

CDR3: CASSPRTESYEQYF. DNA for the CDR3: TGTGCCAGCAGCCCGAGGACGGAATCCTACGAGCAGTACTTC. The V and J genes are TRBV5-4 and TRBJ2-7, with D unclear. Germline V CDR1 and CDR2: SGHNT, YYREEE (reference sequence). The V and J ends lost 4 bases and 1 base respectively, with 12 bases between them. The length of the CDR3 is 14 residues.